Listed here are 3 T cell receptor beta chains from one sample, sequenced in a study of T cell repertoires in cytomegalovirus infection. TCRdb passed the reads through MiXCR, listing each CDR3 protein once. This table holds fewer than 550,000 distinct CDR3 sequences, approximately 30% found once. Sequencing used PBMCs. Receptors were obtained from a human donor in good health (CMV status not recorded). Some clones in this sample may be carry-over from other donors' samples.

Many counts were recorded for this clonotype. This chain links TRBV19 with TRBJ1-3; maybe TRBD1 (6 bases). CDR3 length: 17 residues. V lost 7 bases to trimming and J lost 1 base, with 20 bases between them. CDR1 and CDR2 (germline): LNHDA, SQIVND (reference sequence). The CDR3: CASMKHAGGASGNTIYF. CDR3 DNA: TGTGCCAGTATGAAGCATGCGGGGGGCGCGTCTGGAAACACCATATATTTT. Together with reference TRBV19 and TRBJ1-3, the CDR3 gives the full variable domain: DGGITQSPKYLFRKEGQNVTLSCEQNLNHDAMYWYRQDPGQGLRLIYYSQIVNDFQKGDIAEGYSVSREKKESFPLTVTSAQKNPTAFYLCASMKHAGGASGNTIYFGEGSWLTVV.

The chain joins TRBV28 to TRBJ1-1; perhaps TRBD1 as D (5 bases). The germline V and J ends were trimmed by 6 bases and 1 base, with 12 bases remaining between them. Looked up from germline, CDR1 is MDHEN and CDR2 is SYDVKM. The CDR3 contains 14 residues. The CDR3 sequence is CASRDDSTNTEAFF. In nucleotides, the CDR3 is TGTGCCAGCAGAGATGACAGTACGAACACTGAAGCTTTCTTT. Full variable domain (outside the CDR3, taken from reference TRBV28 and TRBJ1-1): DVKVTQSSRYLVKRTGEKVFLECVQDMDHENMFWYRQDPGLGLRLIYFSYDVKMKEKGDIPEGYSVSREKKERFSLILESASTNQTSMYLCASRDDSTNTEAFFGQGTRLTVV.

The chain carries TRBV4-2 and TRBJ2-7, with D maybe TRBD1 (6 bases). There are 13 residues in the CDR3. The germline V gene has CDR1 LGHNA and CDR2 YNFKEQ. V lost 3 bases and J lost 4, with 10 bases in between. The CDR3 loop is CASSQQTGYEQYF. In nucleotides, the CDR3 is TGTGCCAGCAGCCAGCAGACAGGATACGAGCAGTACTTC.